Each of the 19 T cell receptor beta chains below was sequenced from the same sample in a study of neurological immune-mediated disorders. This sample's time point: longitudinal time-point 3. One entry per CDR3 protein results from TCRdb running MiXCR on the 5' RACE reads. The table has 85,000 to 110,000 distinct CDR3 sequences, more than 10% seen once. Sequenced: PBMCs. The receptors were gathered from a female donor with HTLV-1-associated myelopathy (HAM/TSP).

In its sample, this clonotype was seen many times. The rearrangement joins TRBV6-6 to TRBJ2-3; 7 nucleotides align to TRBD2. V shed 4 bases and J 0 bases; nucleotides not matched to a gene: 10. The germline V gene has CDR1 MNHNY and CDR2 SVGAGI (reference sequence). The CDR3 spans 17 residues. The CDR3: CASSSTLAETSTDTQYF. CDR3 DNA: TGTGCCAGCAGTTCAACCCTAGCGGAAACGAGCACAGATACGCAGTATTTT.

CDR3 bases: TGTGCCAGCGGGGCCCTAGCGGGGGGGCGCGAGCAGTACTTC. Translation gives CASGALAGGREQYF. The chain couples TRBV27 to TRBJ2-7; the match to TRBD2 covers 12 bases. The CDR3 covers 14 residues. The germline V gene encodes CDR1 MNHEY and CDR2 SMNVEV (reference sequence). V lost 8 bases to trimming and J lost 6 bases; unmatched junction nucleotides: 8.

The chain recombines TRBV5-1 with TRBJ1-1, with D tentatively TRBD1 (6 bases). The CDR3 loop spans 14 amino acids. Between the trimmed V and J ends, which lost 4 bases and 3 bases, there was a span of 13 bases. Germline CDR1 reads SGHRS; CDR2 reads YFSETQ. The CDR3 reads CASSAQGGYTEAFF. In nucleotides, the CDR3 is TGCGCCAGCAGCGCCCAAGGGGGTTACACTGAAGCTTTCTTT. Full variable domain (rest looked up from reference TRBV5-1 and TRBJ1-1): KAGVTQTPRYLIKTRGQQVTLSCSPISGHRSVSWYQQTPGQGLQFLFEYFSETQRNKGNFPGRFSGRQFSNSRSEMNVSTLELGDSALYLCASSAQGGYTEAFFGQGTRLTVV.

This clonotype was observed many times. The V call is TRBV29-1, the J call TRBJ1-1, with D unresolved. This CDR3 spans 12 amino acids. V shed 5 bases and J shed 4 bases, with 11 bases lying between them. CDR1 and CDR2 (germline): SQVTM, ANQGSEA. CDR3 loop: CSVHRVGTEAFF. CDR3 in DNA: TGCAGCGTTCATCGCGTGGGCACTGAAGCTTTCTTT.

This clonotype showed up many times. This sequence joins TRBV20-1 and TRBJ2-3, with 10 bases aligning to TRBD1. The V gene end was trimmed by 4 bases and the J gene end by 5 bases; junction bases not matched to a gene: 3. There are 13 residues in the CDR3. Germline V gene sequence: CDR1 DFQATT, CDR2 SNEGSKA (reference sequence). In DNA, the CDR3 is TGCAGTGCTATGGACAGGGGGAAAGATACGCAGTATTTT. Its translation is CSAMDRGKDTQYF.

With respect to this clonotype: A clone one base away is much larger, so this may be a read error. CDR3 coding DNA: TGCAGTGCTAGAGACACTGGCGGGGTTTTTTCCTACGAGCAGTACTTC. This codes for CSARDTGGVFSYEQYF. The V and J genes are TRBV20-1 and TRBJ2-7; maybe TRBD2 (6 bases). V shed 0 bases and J shed 1 base, with 16 bases lying between them. The CDR3 extends over 16 amino acids. Germline V gene sequence: CDR1 DFQATT, CDR2 SNEGSKA (reference sequence).

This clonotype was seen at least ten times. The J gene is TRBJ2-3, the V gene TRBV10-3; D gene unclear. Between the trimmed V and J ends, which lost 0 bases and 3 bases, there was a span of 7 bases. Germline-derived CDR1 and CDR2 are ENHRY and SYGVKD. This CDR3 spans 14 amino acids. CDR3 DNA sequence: TGTGCCATCAGTGAGTCGAGGAGTACAGATACGCAGTATTTT. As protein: CAISESRSTDTQYF.

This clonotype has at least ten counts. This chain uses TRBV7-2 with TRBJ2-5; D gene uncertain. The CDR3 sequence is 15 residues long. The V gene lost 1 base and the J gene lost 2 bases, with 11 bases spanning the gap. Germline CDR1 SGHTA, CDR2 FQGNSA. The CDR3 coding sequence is TGTGCCAGCAGCTTAGGTCAGGCGGCTCAAGAGACCCAGTACTTC. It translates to CASSLGQAAQETQYF.

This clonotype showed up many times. In DNA, the CDR3 is TGTGCCAGCGGTCCCCTGGGGAATGAGCAGTTCTTC. This gives the protein CASGPLGNEQFF. The chain couples TRBV6-6 to TRBJ2-1, with D hard to call. This CDR3 is 12 amino acids long. Germline values: CDR1 MNHNY, CDR2 SVGAGI (reference sequence). The germline V and J ends were trimmed by 8 bases and 7 bases, with 12 bases remaining between them.

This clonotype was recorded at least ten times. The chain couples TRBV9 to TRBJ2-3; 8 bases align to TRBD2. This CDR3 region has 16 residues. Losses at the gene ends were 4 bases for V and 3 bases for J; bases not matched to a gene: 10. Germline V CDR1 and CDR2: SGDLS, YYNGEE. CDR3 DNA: TGTGCCAGCAGCTCCGCCAAGGGCGGGGGGACAGATACGCAGTATTTT. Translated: CASSSAKGGGTDTQYF.

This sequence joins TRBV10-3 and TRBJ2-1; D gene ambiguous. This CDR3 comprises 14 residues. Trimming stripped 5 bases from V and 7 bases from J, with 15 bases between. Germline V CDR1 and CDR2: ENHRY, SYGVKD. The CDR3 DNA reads TGTGCCATCAGTACGGTGGGGATTGGGAATGAGCAGTTCTTC. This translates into CAISTVGIGNEQFF.

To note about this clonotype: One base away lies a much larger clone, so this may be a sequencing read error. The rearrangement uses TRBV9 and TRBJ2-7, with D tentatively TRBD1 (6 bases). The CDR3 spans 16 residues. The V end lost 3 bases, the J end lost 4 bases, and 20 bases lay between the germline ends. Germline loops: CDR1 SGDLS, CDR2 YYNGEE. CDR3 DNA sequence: TGTGCCAGCAGCGCGGACCCGGCACAGGGACATTACGAGCAGTACTTC. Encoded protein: CASSADPAQGHYEQYF.

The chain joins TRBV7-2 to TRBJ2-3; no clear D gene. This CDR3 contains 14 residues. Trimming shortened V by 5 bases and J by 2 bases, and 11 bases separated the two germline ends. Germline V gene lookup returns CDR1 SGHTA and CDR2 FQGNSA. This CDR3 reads CASSHNRTTDTQYF. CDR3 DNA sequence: TGTGCCAGCAGCCACAATCGGACCACAGATACGCAGTATTTT.

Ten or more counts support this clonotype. The CDR3 sequence: CASSQNIQGNEQFF. CDR3 bases: TGTGCCAGCAGCCAGAATATCCAGGGAAATGAGCAGTTCTTC. J is TRBJ2-1 and V is TRBV4-2, with D possibly being TRBD1 (5 bases). The germline V gene encodes CDR1 LGHNA and CDR2 YNFKEQ. The CDR3 is made up of 14 amino acids. V was shortened by 3 bases and J by 7 bases, with 13 bases between the two germline ends.

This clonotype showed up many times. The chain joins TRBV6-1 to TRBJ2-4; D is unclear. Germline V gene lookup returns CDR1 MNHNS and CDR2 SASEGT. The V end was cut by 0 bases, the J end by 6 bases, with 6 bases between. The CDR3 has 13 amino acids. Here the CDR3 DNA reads TGTGCCAGCAGTGAAGCTGGGGTAAACATTCAGTACTTC. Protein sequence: CASSEAGVNIQYF.

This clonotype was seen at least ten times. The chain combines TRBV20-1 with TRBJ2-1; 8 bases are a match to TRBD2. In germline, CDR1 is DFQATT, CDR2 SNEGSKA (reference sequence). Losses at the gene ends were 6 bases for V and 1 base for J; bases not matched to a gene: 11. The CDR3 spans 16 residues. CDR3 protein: CSATNPTSGSYNEQFF. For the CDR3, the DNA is TGCAGTGCCACGAACCCTACTAGCGGTTCCTACAATGAGCAGTTCTTC.

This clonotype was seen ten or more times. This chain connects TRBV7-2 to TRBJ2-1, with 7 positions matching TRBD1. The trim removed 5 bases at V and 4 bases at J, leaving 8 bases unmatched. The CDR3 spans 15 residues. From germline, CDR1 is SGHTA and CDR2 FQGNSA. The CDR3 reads CASSETGELYNEQFF. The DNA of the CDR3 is TGTGCCAGCAGCGAAACAGGGGAACTATACAATGAGCAGTTCTTC.

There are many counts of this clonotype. CDR3 amino acids: CSARAPGAGAHNEQFF. DNA of the CDR3: TGCAGTGCTAGAGCTCCGGGGGCGGGGGCCCACAATGAGCAGTTCTTC. The chain couples TRBV20-1 to TRBJ2-1, with D perhaps matching TRBD2 (7 bases). With 1 base removed from V and 5 bases from J, the gap between germline ends came to 18 bases. The CDR3 runs to 16 residues. Germline V CDR1 and CDR2: DFQATT, SNEGSKA (reference sequence).

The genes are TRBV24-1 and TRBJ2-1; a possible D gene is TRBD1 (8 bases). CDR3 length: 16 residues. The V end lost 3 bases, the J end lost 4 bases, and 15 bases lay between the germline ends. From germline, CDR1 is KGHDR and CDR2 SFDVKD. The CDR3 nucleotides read TGTGCCACCAGTGATGAGCGGGACAGGAGATACAATGAGCAGTTCTTC. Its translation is CATSDERDRRYNEQFF.